This is a list of T cell receptor beta chains from one sample in a study of shared clonotypes between healthy human individuals. Profiling relied on immunoSEQ multiplex PCR, and the TCRdb table lists in-frame clones only, not all of them. This table holds some 2.1 million clones, 90% to 95% found once. The sample comprised naive CD4+ T cells sorted from blood. The receptors come from a man younger than 35 in good health. Each CDR3 is given without its conserved first and last residue. The size of a clone is reported for some rows only, either as once, few or many, or as a class for expanded clones.

len	v_gene	j_gene	abundance	CDR3aa
12	TRBV4-1	TRBJ2-3	.	ASSPGTSTDTQY
14	TRBV9	TRBJ2-1	.	ASSFLWDLSYNEQF
16	TRBV28	TRBJ1-3	.	ASSPGTGKALSGNTIY
12	TRBV19	TRBJ2-1	.	ASRSTGWEGEQF
12	TRBV6-1	TRBJ1-1	.	ASSDDSRSTEAF
12	TRBV6-6	TRBJ2-7	.	ASSYAGDVGEQY
13	TRBV6-5	TRBJ1-3	.	ASCNRGLSGNTIY
12	TRBV5-4	TRBJ2-1	.	ASSLGTGPNEQF
13	TRBV25-1	TRBJ1-2	.	ASSELGQTNYGYT
14	TRBV19	TRBJ2-6	.	ASSPSRASGANVLT
12	TRBV29-1	TRBJ1-1	.	SVDTGGRGTEAF
13	TRBV5-1	TRBJ1-3	.	ASSRGQLSGNTIY
13	TRBV7-2	TRBJ2-3	.	ASSPGTSGTDTQY
15	TRBV7-9	TRBJ2-1	.	ASSPRSGRASGNEQF
12	TRBV30	TRBJ1-5	.	AWSQTGAEQPQH
13	TRBV5-1	TRBJ1-4	.	ASSLVGTGGEKLF
12	TRBV10-2	TRBJ1-1	.	ASSVRDGETEAF
12	TRBV6-5	TRBJ1-5	.	ASSLTGPGQPQH
13	TRBV28	TRBJ1-5	.	ASTLMINSNQPQH
13	TRBV4-1	TRBJ2-7	once	ASSQADTVPYEQY
15	TRBV7-3	TRBJ2-5	.	ASSPGTSGGVQETQY
14	TRBV7-2	TRBJ1-4	.	ASSLYPVATNEKLF
17	TRBV11-2	TRBJ2-6	.	ASSLTDPKIPRGANVLT
12	TRBV27	TRBJ2-1	.	ASSFPGRYNEQF
13	TRBV6-1	TRBJ1-2	.	ASSDYIGGSYGYT
9	TRBV20-1	TRBJ2-5	.	SAGAQETQY
12	TRBV10-3	TRBJ2-7	.	AISELNGAYEQY
13	TRBV6-6	TRBJ2-1	.	ASSYSRGSLYEQF
12	TRBV7-2	TRBJ1-5	.	ASSLGQGKGAQH
11	TRBV18	TRBJ2-3	.	ASSPRGQDTQY
12	TRBV6-5	TRBJ2-3	.	ASSRTGGMGTQY
12	TRBV28	TRBJ1-3	.	ASSLSDHGNTIY
11	TRBV30	TRBJ1-3	.	ACQSSSGNTIY
11	TRBV19	TRBJ1-2	.	ASIRGANYGYT
11	TRBV27	TRBJ2-7	.	ASSPRLVYEQY
13	TRBV6-5	TRBJ2-7	.	ASSSQSLGSYEQY
11	TRBV6-6	TRBJ2-7	.	ASSYLGQEEQY
12	TRBV28	TRBJ2-1	.	ASSGGGSYNEQF
11	TRBV9	TRBJ2-5	.	ASSVHWRETQY
13	TRBV7-9	TRBJ2-7	.	ASSSGLAGLYEQY
13	TRBV6-6	TRBJ1-1	.	ASSRLRQGNTEAF
13	TRBV18	TRBJ2-2	.	ASSPPGRNTGELF
14	TRBV4-3	TRBJ2-5	.	ASSQGGRPGAETQY
12	TRBV7-2	TRBJ1-6	.	ASMRGPAGSPLH
13	TRBV28	TRBJ1-5	.	ASSPETGGNQPQH
11	TRBV2	TRBJ1-2	few	ASSEGQGYGYT